This T cell receptor beta chain came from a study of CD8+CD57+ T cells in acquired aplastic anemia. Study-level information: Read counts for CD4+ cells (from healthy donors) averaged about 10.8 million. Notes on the study in general: Roughly 30 was the count of CD8+ CDR3 sequences that patients shared with controls.

Using genomic DNA as the template, TCR beta VDJ and CDR3 profiling was carried out. MiXCR, applied by TCRdb to the reads, yields one record per CDR3 protein. The sample records some 180,000 distinct CDR3 sequences, 40% to 50% being singletons. The CDR3 spans 14 residues. Per germline, CDR1 SNHLY and CDR2 FYNNEI. Trimming took 4 bases from V and 2 from J; bases not matched to a gene: 5. This clonotype has a count of ten or more. What it binds is not known. The chain couples TRBV2 to TRBJ2-7; 7 bases fit TRBD1. The clonotype originates from a human donor in good health. Material: sorted CD4+, CD8+, or CD8+CD57+ T cells (not recorded which) from PBMCs. This CDR3 is CASSGQGGPYEQYF. DNA for the CDR3: TGTGCCAGCAGTGGACAGGGCGGCCCCTACGAGCAGTACTTC.